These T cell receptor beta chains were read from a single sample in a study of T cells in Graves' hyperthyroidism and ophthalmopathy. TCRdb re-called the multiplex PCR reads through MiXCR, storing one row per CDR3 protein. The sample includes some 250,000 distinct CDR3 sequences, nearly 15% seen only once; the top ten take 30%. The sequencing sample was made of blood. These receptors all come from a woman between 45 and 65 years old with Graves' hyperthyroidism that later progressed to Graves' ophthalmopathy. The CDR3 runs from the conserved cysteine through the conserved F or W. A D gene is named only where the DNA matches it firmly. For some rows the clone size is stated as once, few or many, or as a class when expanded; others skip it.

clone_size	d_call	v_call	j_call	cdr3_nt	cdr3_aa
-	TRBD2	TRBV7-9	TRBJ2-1	TGTGCCAGCAGCTCCGGTAGCGGGAACTACAATGAGCAGTTCTTC	CASSSGSGNYNEQFF
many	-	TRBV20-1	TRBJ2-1	TGCAGTGCTAGGTCCTTCACGAAAGTAGGGAGCTCCTACAATGAGCAGTTCTTC	CSARSFTKVGSSYNEQFF
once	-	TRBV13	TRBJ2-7	TGTGCCAGCAGTGTCGGGGGCCTCTACGAGCAGTACTTC	CASSVGGLYEQYF
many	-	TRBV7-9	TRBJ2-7	TGTGCCAGCAGCTTAGCGGGGGACGAGCAGTACTTC	CASSLAGDEQYF
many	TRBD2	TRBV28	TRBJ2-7	TGTGCCAGCAGTTTAGTTTCGGCGGGAGGTCCAGGCGAGCAGTACTTC	CASSLVSAGGPGEQYF
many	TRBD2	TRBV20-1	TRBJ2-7	TGCAGTGCCACCTCACCCCTTCCTAGCGGGAGTGTAAACGAGCAGTACTTC	CSATSPLPSGSVNEQYF
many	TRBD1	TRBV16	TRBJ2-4	TGTGCCAGCAGCCAATGGACAGGGGGGGAAAACATTCAGTACTTC	CASSQWTGGENIQYF
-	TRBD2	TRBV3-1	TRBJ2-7	TGTGCCAGCAGCCACCTTGGGACTAGCGGCCACGAGCAGTACTTC	CASSHLGTSGHEQYF
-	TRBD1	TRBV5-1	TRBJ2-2	TGCGCCAGCAGCTTCCTCGGGACAGGGGCCACCGGGGAGCTGTCTTTT	CASSFLGTGATGELSF
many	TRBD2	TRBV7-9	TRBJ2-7	TGTGCCAGCAGCTCGCCGCCTCCAGGGCTAGCGGGTCTCTCCTACGAGCAGTACTTC	CASSSPPPGLAGLSYEQYF
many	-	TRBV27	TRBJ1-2	TGTGCCAGCAGTTTATCCATGGGGGAGGGGGGGACGAGTGGCTACACCTTC	CASSLSMGEGGTSGYTF
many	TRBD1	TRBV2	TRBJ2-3	TGTGCCAGCCTATACCGGGACAGATACACAGATACGCAGTATTTT	CASLYRDRYTDTQYF
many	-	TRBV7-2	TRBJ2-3	TGTGCCAGCAGCGCGACAACTAGCACAGATACGCAGTATTTT	CASSATTSTDTQYF
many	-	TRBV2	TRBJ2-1	TGTGCCAGCGCCCGGGACCGCGGGGACTACAATGAGCAGTTCTTC	CASARDRGDYNEQFF
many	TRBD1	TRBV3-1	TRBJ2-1	TGTGCCAGCAGCCGGACCCGGGACAGTGGAATCAATGAGCAGTTCTTC	CASSRTRDSGINEQFF
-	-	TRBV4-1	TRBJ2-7	TGCGCCAGCAGCCCCTCAGGCCAGGGAATGAACTACGAGCAGTACTTC	CASSPSGQGMNYEQYF
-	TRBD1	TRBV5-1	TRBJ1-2	TGCGCCAGCAGCTCCATATACAGGGGATCGGATGGCTACACCTTC	CASSSIYRGSDGYTF
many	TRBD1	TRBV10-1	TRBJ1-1	TGCGCCAGGATGGACAGGGGTAAGACTGAAGCTTTCTTT	CARMDRGKTEAFF
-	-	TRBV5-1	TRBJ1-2	TGCGCCAGCAGCTTGGGCTATGGCTACACCTTC	CASSLGYGYTF
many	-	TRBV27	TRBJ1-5	TGTGCCAGCAGTTTATCGGCAGGGGATCAGCCCCAGCATTTT	CASSLSAGDQPQHF
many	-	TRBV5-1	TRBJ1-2	TGCGCCAGCAGCTTGGCCCCGGACACTAACTATGGCTACACCTTC	CASSLAPDTNYGYTF
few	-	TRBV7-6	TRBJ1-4	TGTGCCAGCAGCGGTAGCCAGTTTGAAAAACTGTTTTTT	CASSGSQFEKLFF
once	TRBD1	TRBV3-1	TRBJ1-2	TGTGCCAGCAGCGCTCGGGGACAGGGCTGGGGCTACACCTTC	CASSARGQGWGYTF
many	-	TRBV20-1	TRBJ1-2	TGCAGTGCTAGGCCGCTAGGGAAGGATGGCTACACCTTC	CSARPLGKDGYTF
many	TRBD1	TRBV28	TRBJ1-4	TGTGCCAGCCTCCGGACAGGGGTTGAAAAACTGTTTTTT	CASLRTGVEKLFF
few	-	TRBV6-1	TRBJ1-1	TGTGCCAGCAGTTTCGACAGGTGGTGGTCTGAAGCTTTCTTT	CASSFDRWWSEAFF
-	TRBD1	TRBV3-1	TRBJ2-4	TGTGCCAGCAGCCAAAATCCCGGGACAGGGGGAAAAGCCAAAAACATTCAGTACTTC	CASSQNPGTGGKAKNIQYF
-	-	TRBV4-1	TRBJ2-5	TGCGCCAGCAGCCAAGCCCTAAAGAGTTTACAAGAGACCCAGTACTTC	CASSQALKSLQETQYF
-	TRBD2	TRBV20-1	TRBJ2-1	TGCAGTGCTCGCATGACTAGCGGGAGGCCCCTCAATGAGCAGTTCTTC	CSARMTSGRPLNEQFF
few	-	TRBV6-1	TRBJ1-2	TGTGCCAGCAGGATTTACCCCCGGACGCGGGGGCCTTATGGCTACACCTTC	CASRIYPRTRGPYGYTF
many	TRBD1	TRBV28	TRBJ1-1	TGTGCCAGCAGCACAGGACAGGGGAGCTCTGAAGCTTTCTTT	CASSTGQGSSEAFF
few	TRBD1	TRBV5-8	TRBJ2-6	TGTGCCAGCAGCCGGACAGGGAGAGGGGCCAACGTCCTGACTTTC	CASSRTGRGANVLTF
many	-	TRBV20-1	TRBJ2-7	TGCAGTGCTCTCGACAGGACAACCTACGAGCAGTACTTC	CSALDRTTYEQYF
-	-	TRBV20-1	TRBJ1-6	TGCAGTGCCCCGACAGCGCTTCTTAATTCACCCCTCCACTTT	CSAPTALLNSPLHF
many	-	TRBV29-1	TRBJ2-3	TGCAGCGTTAAAGGGCCAGGGACAGATACGCAGTATTTT	CSVKGPGTDTQYF
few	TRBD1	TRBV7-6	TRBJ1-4	TGTGCCAGCAGCCGTGACAGGGGGCGCGAACTGTTTTTT	CASSRDRGRELFF
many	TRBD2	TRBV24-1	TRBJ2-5	TGTGCCACCAGTGACCCCCGGACTAGCGGAGAGACCCAGTACTTC	CATSDPRTSGETQYF
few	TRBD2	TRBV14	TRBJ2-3	TGTGCCAGCAGCCAAGATCGAGGGCTAGCGGGGTCCCCGGATACGCAGTATTTT	CASSQDRGLAGSPDTQYF
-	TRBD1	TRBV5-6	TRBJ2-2	TGTGCCAGCAGCCGACAGGGTGGCGGGGAGCTGTTTTTT	CASSRQGGGELFF
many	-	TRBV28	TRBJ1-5	TGTGCCAGCAGTTTATTACTATGGGTAGGGGATAATCAGCCCCAGCATTTT	CASSLLLWVGDNQPQHF
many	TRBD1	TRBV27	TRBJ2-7	TGTGCCAGCAGTTTAATCGGGGGACAGGGATACTCCTACGAGCAGTACTTC	CASSLIGGQGYSYEQYF
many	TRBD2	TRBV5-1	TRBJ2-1	TGCGCCAGCAGCTTATCGGGAGGGTACAATGAGCAGTTCTTC	CASSLSGGYNEQFF
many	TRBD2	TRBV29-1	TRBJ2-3	TGCAGCGTTGGAGCGGGAGGCCCGGCGGGCACAGATACGCAGTATTTT	CSVGAGGPAGTDTQYF
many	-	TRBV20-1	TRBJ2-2	TGCAGTGCTAGCGTCGGGACGAACACCGGGGAGCTGTTTTTT	CSASVGTNTGELFF
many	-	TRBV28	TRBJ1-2	TGTGCCAGCAGTTTCGGGGGCGCAAGCTATGGCTACACCTTC	CASSFGGASYGYTF
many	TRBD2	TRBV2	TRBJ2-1	TGTGCCAGCAGGGGGACTAGCGGGATATACAATGAGCAGTTCTTC	CASRGTSGIYNEQFF
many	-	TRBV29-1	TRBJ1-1	TGCAGCGTTGAACGGGGAAAGGCTGAAGCTTTCTTT	CSVERGKAEAFF
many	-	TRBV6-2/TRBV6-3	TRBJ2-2	TGTGCCAGCAGCCTTACGATCCAGACTGAGGACACCGGGGAGCTGTTTTTT	CASSLTIQTEDTGELFF
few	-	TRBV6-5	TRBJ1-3	TGTGCCAGCAGTTACTCGGGCAGACTTATCTCTGGAAACACCATATATTTT	CASSYSGRLISGNTIYF
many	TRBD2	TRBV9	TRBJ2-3	TGTGCCAGCAGCGACGGGACTAGCGGGAGAAACACAGATACGCAGTATTTT	CASSDGTSGRNTDTQYF